Described below is a single T cell receptor (beta chain) sequence and its context. V dropped 5 bases and J dropped 4 bases, with 11 bases sitting between them. The CDR3 totals 12 residues. Germline-derived CDR1 and CDR2 are SQVTM and ANQGSEA. 60 Vbeta and 13 Jbeta primers were used in PCR. Some clones are missing from TCRdb's copy, which holds only in-frame ones; the method was immunoSEQ multiplex PCR. This sample's table has approximately 130,000 clones. The data derive from a study of cytomegalovirus exposure and HLA in healthy donors. The TCR sequence derives from a woman aged 60-75 years in good health and CMV-seronegative. The specimen sequenced was PBMCs. The chain combines TRBV29-1 with TRBJ2-5; possible D gene TRBD1, 5 bases. The CDR3 region has the DNA TGCAGCGTTAAGGGGATTGTAGAGACCCAGTACTTC. Residues: CSVKGIVETQYF.